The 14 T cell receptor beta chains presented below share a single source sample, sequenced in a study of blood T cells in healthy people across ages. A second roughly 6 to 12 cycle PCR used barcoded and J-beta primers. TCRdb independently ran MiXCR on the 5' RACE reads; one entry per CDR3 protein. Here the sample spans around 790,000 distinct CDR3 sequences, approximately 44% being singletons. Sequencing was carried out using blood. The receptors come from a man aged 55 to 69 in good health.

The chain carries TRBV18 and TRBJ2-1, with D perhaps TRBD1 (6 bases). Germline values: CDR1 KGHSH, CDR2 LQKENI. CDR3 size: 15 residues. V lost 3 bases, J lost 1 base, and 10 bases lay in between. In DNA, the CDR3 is TGTGCCAGCTCACCTCAACAGGGATCCTACAATGAGCAGTTCTTC. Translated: CASSPQQGSYNEQFF.

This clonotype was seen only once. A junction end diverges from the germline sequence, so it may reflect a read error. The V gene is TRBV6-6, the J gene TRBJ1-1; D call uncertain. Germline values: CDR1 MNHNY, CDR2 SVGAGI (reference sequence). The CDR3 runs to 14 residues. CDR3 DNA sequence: TGTGCCAACAGTTTCGTGGGATGGAACACTGAAGCTTTCTTT. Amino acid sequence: CANSFVGWNTEAFF.

CDR3 nucleotides: TGTGCCAGCAGTCTGATGCCCAGGCGGGGTGCGTCAGAGACCCAGTACTTC. As protein: CASSLMPRRGASETQYF. The chain recombines TRBV6-1 with TRBJ2-5; tentative D call: TRBD2 (6 bases). The CDR3 has 17 residues. CDR1 and CDR2 (germline): MNHNS, SASEGT. V was trimmed by 5 bases and J by 4 bases, leaving 23 bases between them.

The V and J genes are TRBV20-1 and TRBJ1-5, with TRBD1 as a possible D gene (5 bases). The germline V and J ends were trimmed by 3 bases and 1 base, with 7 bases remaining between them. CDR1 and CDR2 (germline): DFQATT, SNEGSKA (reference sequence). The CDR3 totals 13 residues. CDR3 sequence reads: CSARTASNQPQHF. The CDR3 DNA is TGCAGTGCTAGGACAGCCAGCAATCAGCCCCAGCATTTT.

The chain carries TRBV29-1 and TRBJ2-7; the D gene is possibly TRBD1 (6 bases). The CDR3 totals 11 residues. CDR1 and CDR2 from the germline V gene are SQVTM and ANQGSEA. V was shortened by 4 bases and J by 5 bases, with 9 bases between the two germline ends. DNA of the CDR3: TGCAGCGTTGCCAGGGGAAACGAGCAGTACTTC. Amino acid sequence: CSVARGNEQYF.

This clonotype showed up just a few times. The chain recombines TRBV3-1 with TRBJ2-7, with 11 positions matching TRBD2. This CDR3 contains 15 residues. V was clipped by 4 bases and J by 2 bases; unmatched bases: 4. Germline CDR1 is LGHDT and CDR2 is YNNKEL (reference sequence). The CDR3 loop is CASSLTTSGAYEQYF. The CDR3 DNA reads TGTGCCAGCAGCCTTACGACTAGCGGGGCCTACGAGCAGTACTTC.

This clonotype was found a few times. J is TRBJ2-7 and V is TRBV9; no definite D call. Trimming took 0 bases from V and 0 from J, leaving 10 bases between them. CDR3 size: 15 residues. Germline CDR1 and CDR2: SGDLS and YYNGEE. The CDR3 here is CASSVGTIASYEQYF. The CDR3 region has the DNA TGTGCCAGCAGCGTAGGCACGATAGCCTCCTACGAGCAGTACTTC.

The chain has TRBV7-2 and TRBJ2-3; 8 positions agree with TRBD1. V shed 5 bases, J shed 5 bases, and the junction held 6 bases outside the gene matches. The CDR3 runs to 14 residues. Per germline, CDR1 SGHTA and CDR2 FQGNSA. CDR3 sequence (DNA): TGTGCCAGCAGCGCAAATACAGGGGGAGATACGCAGTATTTT. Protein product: CASSANTGGDTQYF.

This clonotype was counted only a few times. CDR3 in DNA: TGTGCCAGCAGGCTACAGGGGACCGGGGAGCTGTTTTTT. It is translated as CASRLQGTGELFF. The chain links TRBV2 to TRBJ2-2; TRBD1 aligns across 7 bases. CDR1 and CDR2 from the germline V gene are SNHLY and FYNNEI. The junction had 3 bases not matched to a gene; V was cut back by 6 bases and J by 5 bases. CDR3 length equals 13 residues. Full variable domain (missing parts from reference TRBV2 and TRBJ2-2): EPEVTQTPSHQVTQMGQEVILRCVPISNHLYFYWYRQILGQKVEFLVSFYNNEISEKSEIFDDQFSVERPDGSNFTLKIRSTKLEDSAMYFCASRLQGTGELFFGEGSRLTVL.

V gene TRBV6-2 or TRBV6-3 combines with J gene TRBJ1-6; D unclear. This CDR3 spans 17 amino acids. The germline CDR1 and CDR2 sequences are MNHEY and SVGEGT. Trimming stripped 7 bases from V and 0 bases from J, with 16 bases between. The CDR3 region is CASMTESQSSYNSPLHF. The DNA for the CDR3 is TGTGCCAGCATGACCGAGAGCCAGAGCTCCTATAATTCACCCCTCCACTTT.

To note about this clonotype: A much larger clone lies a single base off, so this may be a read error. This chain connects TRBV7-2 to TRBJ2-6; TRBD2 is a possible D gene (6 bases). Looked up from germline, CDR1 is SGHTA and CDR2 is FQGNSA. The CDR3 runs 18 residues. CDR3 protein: CASSLEWRGISGSNVLTF. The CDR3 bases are TGTGCCAGCAGCTTAGAGTGGCGGGGTATCTCTGGGTCCAACGTCCTGACTTTC.

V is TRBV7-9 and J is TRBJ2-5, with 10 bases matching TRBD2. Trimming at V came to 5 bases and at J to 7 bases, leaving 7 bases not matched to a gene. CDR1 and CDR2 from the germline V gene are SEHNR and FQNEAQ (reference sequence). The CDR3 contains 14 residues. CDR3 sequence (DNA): TGTGCCAGCAGCGCTAGCGGGGGAAGGGGGACCCAGTACTTC. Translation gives CASSASGGRGTQYF.

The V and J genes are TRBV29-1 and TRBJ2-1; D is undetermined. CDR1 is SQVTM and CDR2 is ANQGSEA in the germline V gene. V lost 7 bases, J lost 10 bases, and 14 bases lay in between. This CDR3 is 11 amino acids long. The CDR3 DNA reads TGCAGCGGGGGTTCCATCAAGGAGCAGTTCTTC. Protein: CSGGSIKEQFF.

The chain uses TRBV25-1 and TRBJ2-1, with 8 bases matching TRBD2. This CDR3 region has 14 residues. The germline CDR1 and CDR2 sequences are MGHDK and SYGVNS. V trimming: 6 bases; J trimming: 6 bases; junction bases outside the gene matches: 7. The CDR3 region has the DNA TGTGCCAGCAGCCCCCGGGGGGGGGGCAATGAGCAGTTCTTC. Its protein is CASSPRGGGNEQFF.